Shown below are 24 T cell receptor beta chains from a single sample sequenced in a study of blood T cell repertoires in COVID-19. Method: immunoSEQ multiplex PCR; TCRdb's copy keeps in-frame clones and lacks some. Among 250,000 to 300,000 clones listed, approximately 85% were seen once. Sequenced material: PBMCs or T cells enriched from blood (not recorded which). The source of these receptors is a woman between 45 and 65 years old who had recovered from COVID-19.

This clone was seen once. The rearrangement uses TRBV28 and TRBJ1-2; 10 bases are a match to TRBD1. J gave up 5 bases and V 5 bases, and 14 bases lay outside the gene matches. CDR1 and CDR2 from the germline V gene are MDHEN and SYDVKM. This CDR3 is built from 17 residues. CDR3 amino acids: CASSPGGQGPRGYGYTF. The CDR3 nucleotides are TGTGCCAGCAGTCCTGGGGGACAGGGGCCAAGGGGGTATGGCTACACCTTC.

The V and J genes are TRBV7-9 and TRBJ2-1; 7 bases are shared with TRBD1. With V trimmed by 2 bases and J by 6 bases, 4 bases remained unmatched. From germline, CDR1 is SEHNR and CDR2 FQNEAQ (reference sequence). There are 14 residues in the CDR3. The DNA for the CDR3 is TGTGCCAGCAGCTTATCGGACAGGTTCAATGAGCAGTTCTTC. Protein sequence: CASSLSDRFNEQFF.

The table lists this clone with a count of one. The gene calls are TRBV18 and TRBJ1-1; 7 nucleotides match TRBD1. The CDR3 runs 16 residues. V shed 1 base and J 5 bases; nucleotides not matched to a gene: 10. Looked up from germline, CDR1 is KGHSH and CDR2 is LQKENI. CDR3 coding DNA: TGTGCCAGCTCACCACGACAGGGAGGAACCGCTACTGAAGCTTTCTTT. This sequence encodes CASSPRQGGTATEAFF.

The V and J genes are TRBV3-1 (or the pseudogene TRBV3-2) and TRBJ2-2, with TRBD2 identical over 9 bases. The CDR3 has 15 amino acids. Germline lookup yields CDR1 LGHDT and CDR2 YNNKEL (reference sequence). V was clipped by 4 bases and J by 5 bases; unmatched bases: 5. The CDR3 bases are TGTGCCAGCAGCCGTAGCGGGAGATTGACCGGGGAGCTGTTTTTT. Amino acid sequence: CASSRSGRLTGELFF.

The genes are TRBV7-6 and TRBJ2-1, with TRBD2 matching over 8 bases. Germline-derived CDR1 and CDR2 are SGHVS and FNYEAQ. The CDR3 sequence is 16 residues long. V was pared by 5 bases and J by 8 bases, with 14 bases of the junction left unmatched. The chain's CDR3 is CASSLYREGLSDEQFF. The CDR3 nucleotides are TGTGCCAGCAGCCTATATCGGGAGGGCCTTAGCGATGAGCAGTTCTTC.

The chain uses TRBV28 and TRBJ2-7; 9 bases align to TRBD2. Germline V gene data show CDR1 as MDHEN and CDR2 as SYDVKM. The CDR3 is 15 amino acids. After removal of 3 bases from V and 5 bases from J, the junction contained 8 bases not matched to a gene. The DNA of the CDR3 is TGTGCCAGCAGTTTCGGGCGGGAGGGCCTCCACGAGCAGTACTTC. The encoded protein is CASSFGREGLHEQYF.

The V call is TRBV12-3 or TRBV12-4, the J call TRBJ2-7, with a weak D call TRBD1 (5 bases). The CDR3 is made up of 13 amino acids. V lost 2 bases and J 6 bases, leaving 11 bases between the germline ends. CDR3 bases: TGTGCCAGCAGTTTATCTACTCAGGGCGAGCAGTACTTC. Translation gives CASSLSTQGEQYF.

This sequence joins TRBV5-1 and TRBJ2-7; TRBD2 agrees at 7 bases. The V gene end was trimmed by 3 bases and the J gene end by 3 bases; junction bases not matched to a gene: 0. Per the germline V gene, CDR1 is SGHRS and CDR2 is YFSETQ. The CDR3 length is 12 residues. The CDR3 region has the DNA TGCGCCAGCAGCTCGGGGGGCTACGAGCAGTACTTC. Amino acid sequence: CASSSGGYEQYF.

This sequence joins TRBV11-2 and TRBJ2-7, with D perhaps matching TRBD1 (5 bases). From germline, CDR1 is SGHAT and CDR2 FQNNGV. The length of the CDR3 is 15 residues. The V gene lost 3 bases and the J gene lost 3 bases, with 15 bases spanning the gap. The CDR3 coding sequence is TGTGCCAGCAGCTTTGGGGCTTCAAGAGGCTACGAGCAGTACTTC. Protein: CASSFGASRGYEQYF.

The V call is TRBV10-3, the J call TRBJ1-5, with D possibly TRBD1 on 5 matching bases. CDR1 and CDR2 from the germline V gene are ENHRY and SYGVKD. The CDR3 has 14 amino acids. The V end was cut by 6 bases, the J end by 5 bases, with 14 bases between. CDR3 sequence reads: CAIRGGGEDQPQHF. The DNA of the CDR3 is TGTGCCATCAGGGGCGGGGGAGAGGATCAGCCCCAGCATTTT.

For this clone: Germline is not matched at one junction end, which may reflect a read error. CDR3 sequence reads: CASSLSGTNTGELFF. For the CDR3, the DNA is TGTGCTAGCAGCTTATCGGGGACGAACACCGGGGAGCTGTTTTTT. The chain uses TRBV7-7 and TRBJ2-2, with D possibly TRBD2 on 5 matching bases. The CDR3 totals 15 residues. Germline values: CDR1 SSHAT, CDR2 FNYEAQ (reference sequence).

In the case of this clone: The sample holds other DNA sequences that translate to the same CDR3. The chain recombines TRBV5-1 with TRBJ2-3; 10 bases fit TRBD2. The CDR3 length is 14 residues. CDR1 and CDR2 (germline): SGHRS, YFSETQ. V was pared by 5 bases and J by 5 bases, with 5 bases of the junction left unmatched. DNA of the CDR3: TGCGCCAGCAGTCCCCTAGCGGGAGAAGATACGCAGTATTTT. Protein: CASSPLAGEDTQYF.

V is TRBV28 and J is TRBJ1-1, with D maybe TRBD1 (5 bases). CDR1 and CDR2 (germline): MDHEN, SYDVKM. V gave up 7 bases and J gave up 0 bases, with 15 bases separating them. CDR3 length: 15 amino acids. CDR3 DNA sequence: TGTGCCAGCAACTCTCGGGGGTCCCTGAACACTGAAGCTTTCTTT. It yields the protein CASNSRGSLNTEAFF.

The chain links TRBV28 to TRBJ2-1, with 10 bases matching TRBD2. With V trimmed by 6 bases and J by 4 bases, 9 bases remained unmatched. CDR3 length equals 16 residues. The germline gives CDR1 MDHEN, CDR2 SYDVKM. CDR3 DNA sequence: TGTGCCAGCAGGATCTCCGGGACTAGCGTGTACAATGAGCAGTTCTTC. Protein sequence: CASRISGTSVYNEQFF. Variable domain in full (rest from reference TRBV28 and TRBJ2-1): DVKVTQSSRYLVKRTGEKVFLECVQDMDHENMFWYRQDPGLGLRLIYFSYDVKMKEKGDIPEGYSVSREKKERFSLILESASTNQTSMYLCASRISGTSVYNEQFFGPGTRLTVL.

The rearrangement uses TRBV15 and TRBJ2-7; TRBD2 matches 8 bases. Germline CDR1 and CDR2: LNHNV and YYDKDF (reference sequence). V shed 3 bases, J shed 5 bases, and the junction held 12 bases outside the gene matches. This CDR3 comprises 16 residues. CDR3 in amino acids: CATSRRIVSGSHEQYF. The CDR3 DNA reads as TGTGCCACCAGCAGGCGAATCGTGAGCGGGAGTCACGAGCAGTACTTC. Together with reference TRBV15 and TRBJ2-7, the CDR3 gives the full variable domain: DAMVIQNPRYQVTQFGKPVTLSCSQTLNHNVMYWYQQKSSQAPKLLFHYYDKDFNNEADTPDNFQSRRPNTSFCFLDIRSPGLGDTAMYLCATSRRIVSGSHEQYFGPGTRLTVT.

The chain links TRBV6-5 to TRBJ2-3, with D possibly TRBD2 on 5 matching bases. The CDR3 is made up of 13 amino acids. Germline loops: CDR1 MNHEY, CDR2 SVGAGI. V was cut by 2 bases and J by 5 bases, with 8 bases left in between. The CDR3 region is CASSYQRRDTQYF. The DNA for the CDR3 is TGTGCCAGCAGTTACCAGCGGCGAGATACGCAGTATTTT.

This clone was observed once. The chain has TRBV14 and TRBJ2-7, with 9 bases lining up with TRBD2. This CDR3 has 15 amino acids. In germline, CDR1 is SGHDN, CDR2 FVKESK. V shed 3 bases, J shed 2 bases, and the junction held 5 bases outside the gene matches. The CDR3 nucleotides are TGTGCCAGCAGCCAGAAAGCGGGAGGAACCTACGAGCAGTACTTC. It translates to CASSQKAGGTYEQYF.

This rearrangement joins TRBV5-1 to TRBJ1-5; no firm D call. The CDR3 has 14 amino acids. Germline-derived CDR1 and CDR2 are SGHRS and YFSETQ. Trimming took 3 bases from V and 4 from J, leaving 11 bases between them. The CDR3 loop reads CASSSDGGNQPQHF. CDR3 coding DNA: TGCGCCAGCAGCTCAGACGGAGGAAATCAGCCCCAGCATTTT.

The V and J genes are TRBV5-6 and TRBJ1-3; no reliable D call. The germline V gene encodes CDR1 SGHDT and CDR2 YYEEEE. The CDR3 is 15 residues long. Trimming took off 0 bases at V and 0 bases at J, with 7 bases between the two ends. CDR3 in DNA: TGTGCCAGCAGCTTGGGCAGGCCCTCTGGAAACACCATATATTTT. This encodes CASSLGRPSGNTIYF.

The V and J genes are TRBV7-9 and TRBJ1-1; possible D gene TRBD1, 5 bases. Looked up from germline, CDR1 is SEHNR and CDR2 is FQNEAQ (reference sequence). The CDR3 consists of 14 residues. The germline V and J ends were trimmed by 1 base and 1 base, with 7 bases remaining between them. CDR3 residues: CASSLERGNTEAFF. CDR3 DNA: TGTGCCAGCAGCTTAGAAAGGGGGAACACTGAAGCTTTCTTT.

The CDR3 nucleotides read TGTGCCAGCAGTGGAAGGGAGGAACACTATGGCTACACCTTC. It translates to CASSGREEHYGYTF. V is TRBV6-6 and J is TRBJ1-2, with D unresolved. Germline CDR1 MNHNY, CDR2 SVGAGI (reference sequence). CDR3 size: 14 residues. The V end was cut by 5 bases, the J end by 3 bases, with 13 bases between.

The chain uses TRBV5-1 and TRBJ1-2; D gene uncertain. Germline values: CDR1 SGHRS, CDR2 YFSETQ. The CDR3 consists of 14 residues. V was cut by 0 bases and J by 3 bases, with 9 bases left in between. The CDR3 nucleotides are TGCGCCAGCAGCTTGGCCGGGTATGACTATGGCTACACCTTC. Protein sequence: CASSLAGYDYGYTF.

To note about this clone: This CDR3 is also generated by other DNA sequences in the sample. V and J are TRBV5-1 and TRBJ2-1; 11 bases agree with TRBD2. With 3 bases clipped from V and 0 bases from J, the junction kept 2 bases outside the gene matches. The CDR3 loop spans 16 amino acids. The germline gives CDR1 SGHRS, CDR2 YFSETQ. The CDR3 region is CASSSTSGSSYNEQFF. The CDR3 region has the DNA TGCGCCAGCAGCTCTACTAGCGGGAGCTCCTACAATGAGCAGTTCTTC.

This chain connects TRBV15 to TRBJ2-7; 9 bases align to TRBD1. V gave up 3 bases and J gave up 3 bases; unmatched junction bases: 3. The length of the CDR3 is 14 residues. Germline V lookup: CDR1 LNHNV, CDR2 YYDKDF (reference sequence). CDR3 residues: CATSRRDRDYEQYF. Here the CDR3 DNA reads TGTGCCACCAGCAGGAGGGACAGGGACTACGAGCAGTACTTC.